The 19 T cell receptor beta chains listed next were all sequenced from one sample in a study of cytomegalovirus exposure and HLA in healthy donors. Primers for the PCR totalled 60 Vbeta and 13 Jbeta. TCRdb's copy holds only in-frame clones and misses some; the assay was immunoSEQ multiplex PCR. The sample has 150,000 or so clones, 65% to 85% seen once. Sequenced: PBMCs. Receptor source: a male donor in good health and CMV-seropositive.

This chain connects TRBV7-3 to TRBJ2-1; D possibly corresponds to TRBD2 (7 bases). CDR1 SGHTA and CDR2 FQGTGA come from the germline V gene. Trimming pared 5 bases from V and 6 bases from J, leaving 20 bases between. The CDR3 covers 16 residues. The CDR3 DNA reads TGTGCCAGCAGCCCCCGGACAGCCAGCGGGATCAATGAGCAGTTCTTC. Translating gives CASSPRTASGINEQFF.

The rearrangement uses TRBV11-3 and TRBJ1-1, with D unclear. This CDR3 contains 14 residues. Trimming pared 4 bases from V and 3 bases from J, leaving 12 bases between. Germline V gene sequence: CDR1 SGHNT, CDR2 YENEEA. The CDR3 is CASSSNPSDTEAFF. In nucleotides, the CDR3 is TGTGCCAGCAGCTCGAACCCTTCGGACACTGAAGCTTTCTTT. Full variable domain (rest looked up from reference TRBV11-3 and TRBJ1-1): EAGVVQSPRYKIIEKKQPVAFWCNPISGHNTLYWYLQNLGQGPELLIRYENEEAVDDSQLPKDRFSAERLKGVDSTLKIQPAELGDSAVYLCASSSNPSDTEAFFGQGTRLTVV.

The J gene is TRBJ1-1, the V gene TRBV29-1; D uncertain. In germline, CDR1 is SQVTM, CDR2 ANQGSEA. The CDR3 runs to 13 residues. V lost 5 bases and J 0 bases, leaving 10 bases between the germline ends. This CDR3 is CSVIRLMNTEAFF. In nucleotides, the CDR3 is TGCAGCGTTATCCGACTCATGAACACTGAAGCTTTCTTT.

The chain recombines TRBV6-5 with TRBJ2-3, with 7 nucleotides matching TRBD2. CDR1 and CDR2 (germline): MNHEY, SVGAGI. With V trimmed by 6 bases and J by 1 base, 4 bases remained unmatched. The CDR3 spans 14 residues. The CDR3 DNA is TGTGCCAGCAGATATCTAGCGGGCACAGATACGCAGTATTTT. It codes for CASRYLAGTDTQYF.

J is TRBJ2-1 and V is TRBV14; the D gene is possibly TRBD2 (6 bases). The CDR3 has 20 residues. Per the germline V gene, CDR1 is SGHDN and CDR2 is FVKESK. The V and J ends lost 1 base and 0 bases respectively, with 22 bases between them. The CDR3 here is CASSQVYGRRGTVSYNEQFF. The CDR3 bases are TGTGCCAGCAGCCAAGTGTACGGGCGACGGGGGACGGTCTCCTACAATGAGCAGTTCTTC. Full variable domain (missing parts from reference TRBV14 and TRBJ2-1): EAGVTQFPSHSVIEKGQTVTLRCDPISGHDNLYWYRRVMGKEIKFLLHFVKESKQDESGMPNNRFLAERTGGTYSTLKVQPAELEDSGVYFCASSQVYGRRGTVSYNEQFFGPGTRLTVL.

Of note for this clone: Other DNA sequences within the sample encode an identical CDR3. The rearrangement uses TRBV6-5 and TRBJ2-1, with 7 positions matching TRBD2. The CDR3 runs to 15 residues. The trim removed 3 bases at V and 0 bases at J, leaving 2 bases unmatched. Germline values: CDR1 MNHEY, CDR2 SVGAGI. The CDR3 sequence: CASSYGGSSYNEQFF. Written as DNA, the CDR3 is TGTGCCAGCAGTTATGGCGGGAGCTCCTACAATGAGCAGTTCTTC.

The table lists this clone with a few counts. CDR3 sequence reads: CASSPTGSSWSPLHF. Written as DNA, the CDR3 is TGTGCCAGCAGTCCTACAGGGTCGTCGTGGTCACCCCTCCACTTT. The chain is built from TRBV28 and TRBJ1-6; D perhaps matches TRBD1 (6 bases). CDR1 MDHEN and CDR2 SYDVKM come from the germline V gene. V was cut by 5 bases and J by 10 bases, with 18 bases left in between. The CDR3 consists of 15 residues.

The V call is TRBV6-5, the J call TRBJ1-1; D not resolved. Trimming took 8 bases from V and 4 from J, leaving 11 bases between them. Germline CDR1 reads MNHEY; CDR2 reads SVGAGI. The CDR3 runs 12 residues. The CDR3 region is CASYLPTTEAFF. CDR3 DNA: TGTGCCAGCTACCTACCTACCACTGAAGCTTTCTTT.

A single count supports this clone. The chain combines TRBV4-1 with TRBJ1-1; 10 nucleotides align to TRBD1. Germline V gene sequence: CDR1 MGHRA, CDR2 YSYEKL. This CDR3 has 14 residues. The junction had 6 bases not matched to a gene; V was cut back by 4 bases and J by 7 bases. The CDR3 loop is CASSPRQGADEAFF. The DNA of the CDR3 is TGCGCCAGCAGCCCACGACAGGGGGCGGATGAAGCTTTCTTT.

The chain couples TRBV12-5 to TRBJ1-4; 8 bases align to TRBD1. This CDR3 contains 13 residues. Germline V gene data show CDR1 as LGHNT and CDR2 as FRNRAP. V lost 6 bases and J lost 7; bases outside the gene matches: 4. The CDR3 DNA follows: TGTGCTAGTGGAGACAGGGGTACTGAAAAACTGTTTTTT. Its protein is CASGDRGTEKLFF.

The chain is built from TRBV14 and TRBJ1-4, with 8 bases aligning to TRBD1. Per the germline V gene, CDR1 is SGHDN and CDR2 is FVKESK. CDR3 length equals 15 residues. V was clipped by 4 bases and J by 3 bases; unmatched bases: 4. The DNA for the CDR3 is TGTGCCAGCAGCCTTTCCAGGGGGCCTAATGAAAAACTGTTTTTT. The encoded protein is CASSLSRGPNEKLFF.

Worth noting for this clone: The same CDR3 also results from other DNA sequences found in this sample. V and J are TRBV28 and TRBJ1-1; D perhaps matches TRBD1 (6 bases). This CDR3 is 14 amino acids long. Germline V gene data show CDR1 as MDHEN and CDR2 as SYDVKM. V was shortened by 2 bases and J by 8 bases, with 15 bases between the two germline ends. The DNA of the CDR3 is TGTGCCAGCAGTTTAGGGGGCGCGGGCACCGAAGCTTTCTTT. Translated, it gives CASSLGGAGTEAFF.

The V gene is TRBV6-6, the J gene TRBJ1-5; the D is unclear. The ends were cut back, 6 bases at V and 5 bases at J, with 11 bases in the middle. This CDR3 is 13 amino acids long. Looked up from germline, CDR1 is MNHNY and CDR2 is SVGAGI (reference sequence). CDR3: CASSEHVDQPQHF. The CDR3 DNA follows: TGTGCCAGCAGCGAACATGTGGATCAGCCCCAGCATTTT.

This clone was observed a single time. V usage is TRBV7-9 and J usage is TRBJ2-7, with 9 positions matching TRBD2. This CDR3 region has 15 residues. Looked up from germline, CDR1 is SEHNR and CDR2 is FQNEAQ (reference sequence). V shed 3 bases, J shed 4 bases, and the junction held 7 bases outside the gene matches. The CDR3 here is CASSFQAGGFYEQYF. The CDR3, as DNA: TGTGCCAGCAGCTTCCAAGCGGGAGGCTTTTACGAGCAGTACTTC.

This chain joins TRBV7-8 and TRBJ2-6, with a weak D call TRBD1 (5 bases). V was cut by 0 bases and J by 0 bases, with 15 bases left in between. Germline-derived CDR1 and CDR2 are SGHVS and FQNEAQ. The CDR3 sequence is 19 residues long. The CDR3 spells CASSLARRQPISGANVLTF. In DNA, the CDR3 is TGTGCCAGCAGCTTAGCCAGGAGACAGCCTATCTCTGGGGCCAACGTCCTGACTTTC.

The chain recombines TRBV7-8 with TRBJ2-7; no reliable D call. V was cut by 1 base and J by 6 bases, with 7 bases left in between. This CDR3 spans 12 amino acids. From germline, CDR1 is SGHVS and CDR2 FQNEAQ. The CDR3 bases are TGTGCCAGCAGCTTAGGAACGGGCGAGCAGTACTTC. It encodes CASSLGTGEQYF.

This chain links TRBV9 with TRBJ2-1, with D possibly matching TRBD1 (5 bases). The CDR3 totals 16 residues. Germline values: CDR1 SGDLS, CDR2 YYNGEE. V lost 4 bases and J 0 bases, leaving 14 bases between the germline ends. CDR3 sequence (DNA): TGTGCCAGCAGCTTGACTCCTAGGGGCTCCTACAATGAGCAGTTCTTC. Translating it yields CASSLTPRGSYNEQFF. The full variable domain, its missing parts supplied by reference TRBV9 and TRBJ2-1, is DSGVTQTPKHLITATGQRVTLRCSPRSGDLSVYWYQQSLDQGLQFLIQYYNGEERAKGNILERFSAQQFPDLHSELNLSSLELGDSALYFCASSLTPRGSYNEQFFGPGTRLTVL.

This clone was counted only a few times. The chain joins TRBV11-2 to TRBJ2-1; the match to TRBD2 covers 8 bases. From germline, CDR1 is SGHAT and CDR2 FQNNGV. There are 19 residues in the CDR3. V trimming: 0 bases; J trimming: 0 bases; junction bases outside the gene matches: 10. The CDR3 here is CASSLDRRLAGPSYNEQFF. For the CDR3, the DNA is TGTGCCAGCAGCTTAGATCGGAGGCTAGCGGGTCCCTCCTACAATGAGCAGTTCTTC.

As for this clone: Germline and junction disagree at one end, which may indicate a read error. The chain joins TRBV7-9 to TRBJ2-7; the D gene is possibly TRBD2 (6 bases). The germline V gene encodes CDR1 SEHNR and CDR2 FQNEAQ (reference sequence). The CDR3 sequence is 13 residues long. CDR3 loop: CSSSRDSTYEQYF. The CDR3 nucleotides are TGTTCCAGCAGCCGGGACTCTACCTACGAGCAGTACTTC.